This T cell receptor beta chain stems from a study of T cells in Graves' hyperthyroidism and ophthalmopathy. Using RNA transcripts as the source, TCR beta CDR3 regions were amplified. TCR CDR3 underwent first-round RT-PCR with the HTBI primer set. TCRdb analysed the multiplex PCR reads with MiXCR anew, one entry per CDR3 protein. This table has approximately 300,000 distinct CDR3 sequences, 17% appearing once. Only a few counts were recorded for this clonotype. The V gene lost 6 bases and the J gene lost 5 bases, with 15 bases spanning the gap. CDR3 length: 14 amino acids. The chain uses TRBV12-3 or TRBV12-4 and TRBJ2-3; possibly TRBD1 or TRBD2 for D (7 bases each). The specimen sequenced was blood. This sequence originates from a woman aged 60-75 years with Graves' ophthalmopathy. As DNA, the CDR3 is TGTGCCAGCAGGACGGTCAGGGGGGGAGATACGCAGTATTTT. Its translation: CASRTVRGGDTQYF.